Below are 5 T cell receptor beta chains sequenced from a single sample in a study of T cells in Graves' hyperthyroidism and ophthalmopathy. Using RNA transcripts as the source, TCR beta CDR3 regions were amplified. The study used the HTBI primer set for a first-round RT-PCR of the TCR CDR3. TCRdb processed the multiplex PCR reads anew with MiXCR; each CDR3 protein has one entry. Among roughly 740,000 distinct CDR3 sequences listed, around 15% were seen once. Source material: blood. The receptors come from a man younger than 35 with Graves' hyperthyroidism.

Note on this clonotype: A junction end diverges from the germline sequence, so it may reflect a read error. V is TRBV5-5 and J is TRBJ2-7; no reliable D call. The CDR3 extends over 15 amino acids. Per germline, CDR1 SGHKS and CDR2 YYEKEE (reference sequence). In DNA, the CDR3 is TGCGCCAGCAGCCAAGTGTCCGCGACAACCTACGAGCAGTACTTC. Its translation is CASSQVSATTYEQYF.

This clonotype was seen more than once but under ten times. The chain couples TRBV5-8 to TRBJ2-3; the D gene is possibly TRBD2 (7 bases). This CDR3 contains 15 residues. Germline CDR1 is SGHTS and CDR2 is YDEGEE. Trimming took 4 bases from V and 0 from J, leaving 12 bases between them. The CDR3 loop is CASSPTGGSTDTQYF. CDR3 nucleotide sequence: TGTGCCAGCAGCCCGACGGGGGGCAGCACAGATACGCAGTATTTT.

This clonotype was seen a few times. The chain has TRBV7-9 and TRBJ2-3, with D perhaps given as TRBD1 or TRBD2 (7 bases each). The CDR3 is made up of 18 amino acids. Per germline, CDR1 SEHNR and CDR2 FQNEAQ (reference sequence). V lost 3 bases and J 4 bases, leaving 23 bases between the germline ends. Here the CDR3 reads CASSLRLSRGGGADTQYF. The CDR3 bases are TGTGCCAGCAGCTTGCGGCTGTCGAGGGGAGGGGGCGCAGATACGCAGTATTTT.

The CDR3, as DNA: TGTGCCAGCAGCCCCCCGGGGTTGGATGAGCAGTTCTTC. Amino acid sequence: CASSPPGLDEQFF. The gene calls are TRBV7-2 and TRBJ2-1; D perhaps matches TRBD2 (5 bases). The V and J ends lost 5 bases and 8 bases respectively, with 13 bases between them. CDR3 size: 13 residues. The germline V gene has CDR1 SGHTA and CDR2 FQGNSA. The variable domain in full, with the rest retrieved from reference TRBV7-2 and TRBJ2-1, is GAGVSQSPSNKVTEKGKDVELRCDPISGHTALYWYRQSLGQGLEFLIYFQGNSAPDKSGLPSDRFSAERTGGSVSTLTIQRTQQEDSAVYLCASSPPGLDEQFFGPGTRLTVL.

This clonotype showed up many times. V usage is TRBV2 and J usage is TRBJ2-1; D gene uncertain. CDR1 is SNHLY and CDR2 is FYNNEI in the germline V gene. V lost 6 bases and J lost 6, with 15 bases in between. The CDR3 is made up of 14 amino acids. The CDR3 here is CASRAGSSLNEQFF. The CDR3 bases are TGTGCCAGCAGAGCCGGGTCTTCCCTCAATGAGCAGTTCTTC.